This T cell receptor (beta chain) was found in a study of blood T cell repertoires in COVID-19. Overall study: Sources were T cells, B-cell-depleted T cells, or PBMCs; the material itself was cDNA or gDNA.

Here immunoSEQ multiplex PCR was the method, and the copy in TCRdb shows in-frame clones only, minus some. Among 250,000 to 350,000 clones listed, around nine tenths were seen once. CDR3 size: 11 residues. The chain has TRBV21-1 and TRBJ2-1; TRBD1, as called in the table, went unchecked against the DNA. TRBV21-1 corresponds to a pseudogene. This TCR was recovered from a woman in her sixties or seventies with acute or convalescent COVID-19. The sample was peripheral blood. As DNA, the CDR3 is TGTGCCAGCAGCAACAGGAATGAGCAGTTCTTC. It is translated as CASSNRNEQFF.